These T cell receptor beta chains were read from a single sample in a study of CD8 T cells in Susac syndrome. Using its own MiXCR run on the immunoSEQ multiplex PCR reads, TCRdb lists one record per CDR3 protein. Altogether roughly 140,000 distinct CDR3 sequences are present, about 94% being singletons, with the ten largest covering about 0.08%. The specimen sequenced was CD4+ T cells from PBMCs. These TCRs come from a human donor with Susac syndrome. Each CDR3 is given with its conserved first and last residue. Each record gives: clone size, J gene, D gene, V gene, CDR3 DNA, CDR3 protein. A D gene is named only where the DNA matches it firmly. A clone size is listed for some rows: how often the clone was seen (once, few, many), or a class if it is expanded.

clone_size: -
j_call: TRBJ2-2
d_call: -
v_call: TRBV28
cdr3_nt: TGTGCCAGCAGTCCCCTCGGGTGGTCCGAGAGTCGACGGGGGGAGCTGTTTTTT
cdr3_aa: CASSPLGWSESRRGELFF

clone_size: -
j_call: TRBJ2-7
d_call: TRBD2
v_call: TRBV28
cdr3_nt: TGTGCCAGCTCACGGGGGGGTTACGAGCAGTACTTC
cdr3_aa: CASSRGGYEQYF

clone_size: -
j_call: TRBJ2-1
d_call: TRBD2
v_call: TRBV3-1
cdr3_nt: TGTGCCAGCAGCCAGCGGGGGGGCTTGGGCAATGAGCAGTTCTTC
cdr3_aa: CASSQRGGLGNEQFF

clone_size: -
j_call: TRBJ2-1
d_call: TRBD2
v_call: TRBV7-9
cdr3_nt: TGTGCCAGCAGCTTAGTTACTAGCGGTAACAATGAGCAGTTCTTC
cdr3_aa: CASSLVTSGNNEQFF

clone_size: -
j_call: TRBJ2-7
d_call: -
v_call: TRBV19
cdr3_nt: TGTGCCAGTAGTATAGGGGATACCCCTTACGAGCAGTACTTC
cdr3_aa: CASSIGDTPYEQYF

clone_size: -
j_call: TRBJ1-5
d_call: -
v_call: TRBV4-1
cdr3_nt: TGCGCCAGCAGCCTATCGGAGGATCAGCCCCAGCATTTT
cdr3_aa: CASSLSEDQPQHF

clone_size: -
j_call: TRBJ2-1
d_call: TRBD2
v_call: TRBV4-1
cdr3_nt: TGCGCCAGCAGCCCCTCGGGACTAGCTTTTGCTGAGCAGTTCTTC
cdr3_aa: CASSPSGLAFAEQFF

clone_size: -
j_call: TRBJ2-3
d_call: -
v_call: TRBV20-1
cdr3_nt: TGCAGTGCTAGGAGGGGGTCTAGCACAGATACGCAGTATTTT
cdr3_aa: CSARRGSSTDTQYF

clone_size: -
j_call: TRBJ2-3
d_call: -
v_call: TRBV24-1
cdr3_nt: TGTGCCACCGCACCGGGACAAGACACAGATACGCAGTATTTT
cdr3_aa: CATAPGQDTDTQYF

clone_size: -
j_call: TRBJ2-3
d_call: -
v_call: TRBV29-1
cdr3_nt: TGCAGCGTTGATGTAGGAAACACAGATACGCAGTATTTT
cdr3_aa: CSVDVGNTDTQYF

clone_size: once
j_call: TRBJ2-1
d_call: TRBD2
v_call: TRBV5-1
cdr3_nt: TGCGCCAGCAGCTTGGTAGCGGGAGGGGACAATGAGCAGTTCTTC
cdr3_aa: CASSLVAGGDNEQFF

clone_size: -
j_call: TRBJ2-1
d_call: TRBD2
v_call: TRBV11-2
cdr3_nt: TGTGCCAGCAGCTTAGTTGCGGGAGACGCCTACAATGAGCAGTTCTTC
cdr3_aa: CASSLVAGDAYNEQFF

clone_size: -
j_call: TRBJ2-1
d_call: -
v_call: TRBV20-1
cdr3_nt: TGCAGTGCTAGCGACTCAGGGGTTTACAATGAGCAGTTCTTC
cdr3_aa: CSASDSGVYNEQFF

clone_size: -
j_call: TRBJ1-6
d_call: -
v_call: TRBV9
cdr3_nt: TGTGCCAGCAGCGCAGGCGATAATTCACCCCTCCACTTT
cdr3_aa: CASSAGDNSPLHF

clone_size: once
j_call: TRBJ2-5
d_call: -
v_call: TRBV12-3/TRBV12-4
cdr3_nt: TGTGCCAGCAGTTTGGGGTCCCTTTGGAGTGAGACCCAGTACTTC
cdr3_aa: CASSLGSLWSETQYF

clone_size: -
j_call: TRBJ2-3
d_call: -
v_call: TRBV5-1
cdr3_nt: TGCGCCAGCAGCCGATGGACAAGGACAGATACGCAGTATTTT
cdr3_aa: CASSRWTRTDTQYF

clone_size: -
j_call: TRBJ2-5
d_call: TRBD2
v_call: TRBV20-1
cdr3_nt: TGCAGTGCTAGAGTGCCCCGACTAGCGAGAACACAAGAGACCCAGTACTTC
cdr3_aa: CSARVPRLARTQETQYF

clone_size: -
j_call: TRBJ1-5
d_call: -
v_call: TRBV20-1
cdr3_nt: TGCAGTGCTGGCCAGCCCCAGCATTTT
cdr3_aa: CSAGQPQHF

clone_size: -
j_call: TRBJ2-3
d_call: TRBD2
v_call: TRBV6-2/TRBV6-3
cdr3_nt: TGTGCCAGCAGCTCCGGGCTAGCGGGAGGACGACGCACAGATACGCAGTATTTT
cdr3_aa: CASSSGLAGGRRTDTQYF

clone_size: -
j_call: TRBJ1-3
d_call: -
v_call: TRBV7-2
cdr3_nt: TGTGCCAGCCGGCCAAGCTCTGGAAACACCATATATTTT
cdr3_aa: CASRPSSGNTIYF

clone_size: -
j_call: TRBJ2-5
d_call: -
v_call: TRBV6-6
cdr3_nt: TGTGCCAGCACCCACAGGGACCAAGAGACCCAGTACTTC
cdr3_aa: CASTHRDQETQYF

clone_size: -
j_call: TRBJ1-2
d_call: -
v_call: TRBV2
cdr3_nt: TGTGCCAGCAGTTCAGGGATAAACTATGGCTACACCTTC
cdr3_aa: CASSSGINYGYTF

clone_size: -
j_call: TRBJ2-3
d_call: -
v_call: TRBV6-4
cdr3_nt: TGTGCCAGCAGTGATCGGGGACTCGGGACAGATACGCAGTATTTT
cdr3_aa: CASSDRGLGTDTQYF

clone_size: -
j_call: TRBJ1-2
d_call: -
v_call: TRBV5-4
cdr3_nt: TGTGCCACCCGCTTTAGTGTGGAGCTTGGCTACACCTTC
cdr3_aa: CATRFSVELGYTF

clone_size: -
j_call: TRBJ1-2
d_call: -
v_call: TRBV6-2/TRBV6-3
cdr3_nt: TGTGCCAGCAGAACGGACCGGGACAACGGCCAAGCTAACTATGGCTACACCTTC
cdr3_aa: CASRTDRDNGQANYGYTF

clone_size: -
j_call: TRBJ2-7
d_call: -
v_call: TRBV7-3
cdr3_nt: TGTGCCAGCAGCGTACAGGGCCCCCCCTACGAGCAGTACTTC
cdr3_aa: CASSVQGPPYEQYF

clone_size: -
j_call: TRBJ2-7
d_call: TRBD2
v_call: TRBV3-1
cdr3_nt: TGTGCCAGCAGACCTAGCGGGGTTGGCGAGCAGTACTTC
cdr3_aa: CASRPSGVGEQYF

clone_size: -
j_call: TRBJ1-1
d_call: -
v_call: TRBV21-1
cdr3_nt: TGTGCCAGCAGCGGTGACAGCGAGGGGACAAGGGTAGCTTTCTTT
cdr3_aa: CASSGDSEGTRVAFF

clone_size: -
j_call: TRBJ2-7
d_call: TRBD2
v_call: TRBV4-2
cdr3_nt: TGTGCCAGCAGCCAAGTTGCTTTTGGGGGGGAAGGCTACGAGCAGTACTTC
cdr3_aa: CASSQVAFGGEGYEQYF

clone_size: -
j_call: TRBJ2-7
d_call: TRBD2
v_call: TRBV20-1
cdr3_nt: TGCAGCGGAGCGGGAGTGGGGTCCTACGAGCAGTACTTC
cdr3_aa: CSGAGVGSYEQYF

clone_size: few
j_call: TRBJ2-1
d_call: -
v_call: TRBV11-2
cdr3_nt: TGTGCCAGCACCGAACTCACAGGGAAGGCGCAGTTCTTC
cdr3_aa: CASTELTGKAQFF

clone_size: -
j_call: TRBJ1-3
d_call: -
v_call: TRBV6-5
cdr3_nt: TGTGCCAGCAGGGATGGGGGGAACACCATATATTTT
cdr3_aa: CASRDGGNTIYF

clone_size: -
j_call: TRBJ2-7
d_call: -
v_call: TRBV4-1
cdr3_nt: TGCGCCAGCAGCCAAGAGCCCAGATCGGAGGAGCAGTACTTC
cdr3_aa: CASSQEPRSEEQYF

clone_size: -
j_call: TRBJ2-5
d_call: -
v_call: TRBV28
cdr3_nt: TGTGCCAGCAGTTCCCAAGTCGGCGGTACAAAAGAGACCCAGTACTTC
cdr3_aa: CASSSQVGGTKETQYF

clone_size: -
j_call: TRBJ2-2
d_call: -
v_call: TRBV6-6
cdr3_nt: TGTGCCACTGGTATTGGGGAGCTGTTTTTT
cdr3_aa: CATGIGELFF

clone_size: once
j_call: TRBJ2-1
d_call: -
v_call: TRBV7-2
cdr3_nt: TGTGCCAGCAGCTTAGCCAACTTCAGGGGTGAGCAGTTCTTC
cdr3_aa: CASSLANFRGEQFF

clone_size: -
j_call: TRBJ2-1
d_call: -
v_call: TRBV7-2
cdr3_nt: TGTGCCAGCAGCCCTAGAGGGAATAATTACAATGAGCAGTTCTTC
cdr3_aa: CASSPRGNNYNEQFF

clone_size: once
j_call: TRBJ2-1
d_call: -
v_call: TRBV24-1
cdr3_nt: TGTGCCACCAGTGACCCTGTGGCCGTAGGGCAGTTCTTC
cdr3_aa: CATSDPVAVGQFF

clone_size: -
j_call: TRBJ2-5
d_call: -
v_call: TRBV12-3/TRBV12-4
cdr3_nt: TGTGCCAGCAGTTTAGGCAGGGGCTTGTTGGAGACCCAGTACTTC
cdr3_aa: CASSLGRGLLETQYF

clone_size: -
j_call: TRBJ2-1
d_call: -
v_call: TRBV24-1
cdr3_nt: TGTGCCACCAGTGGGGCGTCCTACAATGAGCAGTTCTTC
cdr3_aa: CATSGASYNEQFF

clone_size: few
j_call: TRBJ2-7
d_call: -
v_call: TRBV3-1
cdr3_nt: TGTGCCAGCAGCCAGGGTCTCGACGAGCAGTACTTC
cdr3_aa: CASSQGLDEQYF

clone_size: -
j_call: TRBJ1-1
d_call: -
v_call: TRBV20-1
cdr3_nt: TGCAGTGCCCAGCCCAAAGCAGGGACCACTGAAGCTTTCTTT
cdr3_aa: CSAQPKAGTTEAFF

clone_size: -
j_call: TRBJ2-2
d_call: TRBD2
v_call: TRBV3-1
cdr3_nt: TGTGCCAGCAGCCAAGAAATACTAGCGGGAGTGGAGCTGTTTTTT
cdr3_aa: CASSQEILAGVELFF

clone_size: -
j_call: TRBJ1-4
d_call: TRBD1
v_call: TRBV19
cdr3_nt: TGTGCCAGTAGTGGCCGACAGGGGACGGATAGTGAAAAACTGTTTTTT
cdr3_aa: CASSGRQGTDSEKLFF

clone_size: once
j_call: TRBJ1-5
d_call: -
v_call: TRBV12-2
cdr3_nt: TGTGCAAGTCGCCCTACTGGACAGGGAGCGAATCAGCCCCAGCATTTT
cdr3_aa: CASRPTGQGANQPQHF

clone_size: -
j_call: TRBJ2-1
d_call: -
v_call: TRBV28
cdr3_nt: TGTGCCAGCAGCCCCGACCCCTTAAGGAATGAGCAGTTCTTC
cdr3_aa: CASSPDPLRNEQFF

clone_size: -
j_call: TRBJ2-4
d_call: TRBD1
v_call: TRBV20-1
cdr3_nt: TGCAGTGCTAGAAGGACAGGGAAAACCAAAAACATTCAGTACTTC
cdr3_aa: CSARRTGKTKNIQYF

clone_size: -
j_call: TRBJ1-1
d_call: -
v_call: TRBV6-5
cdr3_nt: TGTGCCAGCAGTTACTCGGGACTGACCACTGAAGCTTTCTTT
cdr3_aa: CASSYSGLTTEAFF

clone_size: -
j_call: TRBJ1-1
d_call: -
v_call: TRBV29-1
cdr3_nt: TGCAGCGTTGACCGGGGGGATGAAGCTTTCTTT
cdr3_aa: CSVDRGDEAFF

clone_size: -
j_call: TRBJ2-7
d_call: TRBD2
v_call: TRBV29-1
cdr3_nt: TGCAGCGTCCTAGCGGGAGGAATGGCCGAGCAGTACTTC
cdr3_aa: CSVLAGGMAEQYF

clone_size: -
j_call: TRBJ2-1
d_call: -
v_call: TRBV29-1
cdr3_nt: TGCAGCGTTGACACTAGCTGGTACAATGAGCAGTTCTTC
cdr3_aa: CSVDTSWYNEQFF

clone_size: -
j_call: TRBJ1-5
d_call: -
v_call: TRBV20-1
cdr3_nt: TGCAGTGGGACTTACACCAGCAATCAGCCCCAGCATTTT
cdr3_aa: CSGTYTSNQPQHF

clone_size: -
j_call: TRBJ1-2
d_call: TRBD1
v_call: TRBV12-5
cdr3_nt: TGTGCTAGTGGTCCGGCCTCGGACAGGGGTGACTATGGCTACACCTTC
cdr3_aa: CASGPASDRGDYGYTF

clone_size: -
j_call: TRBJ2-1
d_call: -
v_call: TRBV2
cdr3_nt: TGTGCCAGCAATACTGACCTTGAGCAGTTCTTC
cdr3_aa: CASNTDLEQFF

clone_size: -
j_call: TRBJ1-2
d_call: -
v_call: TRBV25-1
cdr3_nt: TGTGCCAGCAGTGCGCCCCAGTGGGGCTACACCTTC
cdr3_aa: CASSAPQWGYTF

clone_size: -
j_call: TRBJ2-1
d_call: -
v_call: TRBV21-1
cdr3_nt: TGTGCCAGCAGCGAAGTAGGGCTAGCGGGGGGGCCTAATGAGCAGTTCTTC
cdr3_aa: CASSEVGLAGGPNEQFF

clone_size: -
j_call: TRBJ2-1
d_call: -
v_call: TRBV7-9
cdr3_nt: TGTGCCAGCAGCTTCGGCAGATACAATGAGCAGTTCTTC
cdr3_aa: CASSFGRYNEQFF

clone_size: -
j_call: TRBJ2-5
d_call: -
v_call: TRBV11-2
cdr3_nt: TGTGCCAGCAGCTTAAAGGGGTCAGAGACCCAGTACTTC
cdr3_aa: CASSLKGSETQYF

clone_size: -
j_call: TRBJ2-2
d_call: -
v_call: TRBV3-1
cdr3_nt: TGTGCCAGCAGCCGGACTACCGGGGAGCTGTTTTTT
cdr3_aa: CASSRTTGELFF